A selection of T cell receptor beta chains follows, all from one sample in a study of T cell responses to AZD1222 COVID-19 vaccine. The method was immunoSEQ multiplex PCR; TCRdb's version includes in-frame clones alone and lacks a portion of them. Of about 220,000 clones in the sample, roughly 91% were seen once. Sequenced here: peripheral blood, sampled on day 0 of MenACWY control vaccination. These TCRs come from an adult in good health. Both conserved end residues are part of each CDR3. The order of the fields is V gene, D gene, CDR3 length, clone size, J gene, CDR3 DNA, CDR3 protein. The D gene is left open where the match is weak. Clone size is given for some rows only: seen once, a few or many times, or a class if the clone is expanded.

>TRBV2|TRBD1|11|-|TRBJ1-2
TGTGCCAGCAGGGAGGGGGCGGATGTCACCTTC
CASREGADVTF
>TRBV7-2|TRBD1|14|-|TRBJ1-2
TGTGCCAGCAGCCCGAGGGACAGTCAGTATGGCTACACCTTC
CASSPRDSQYGYTF
>TRBV25-1|-|16|once|TRBJ2-5
TGTGCCAGCAGCGGGTGGGAGGGGGGCAGAGGAGAGACCCAGTACTTC
CASSGWEGGRGETQYF
>TRBV15|-|13|-|TRBJ1-2
TGTGCCACCAGCAGAGGCGGTAGCGATGGCTACACCTTC
CATSRGGSDGYTF
>TRBV18|-|14|-|TRBJ2-7
TGTGCCAGCTCACCACCGGGGGCTACAGGCGAGCAGTACTTC
CASSPPGATGEQYF
>TRBV19|-|16|-|TRBJ1-6
TGTGCCAGTAGTATTAAACTGTTGGACTCGGGTTCACCCCTCCACTTT
CASSIKLLDSGSPLHF
>TRBV11-3|-|16|once|TRBJ1-5
TGTGCCAGCAGCTTAAGGTTGTGGGAGCGCAATCAGCCCCAGCATTTT
CASSLRLWERNQPQHF
>TRBV2|-|13|-|TRBJ1-3
TGTGCCAGCGTTCAGAGCTCTGGAAACACCATATATTTT
CASVQSSGNTIYF
>TRBV5-6|TRBD1|15|-|TRBJ1-2
TGTGCCAGCAGCTTGGTAGGACAGGGGCACTATGGCTACACCTTC
CASSLVGQGHYGYTF
>TRBV4-1|-|15|once|TRBJ1-5
TGCGCCAGCAGCCAAGCACCGGATAGCAATCAGCCCCAGCATTTT
CASSQAPDSNQPQHF
>TRBV7-2|-|15|-|TRBJ1-5
TGTGCCAGCAGCTTAGGGGACGTTCGCAATCAGCCCCAGCATTTT
CASSLGDVRNQPQHF
>TRBV2|-|17|-|TRBJ2-1
TGTGCCAGCATTCTGGAGGGGGGGACTTCCTCCTACAATGAGCAGTTCTTC
CASILEGGTSSYNEQFF
>TRBV15|-|16|-|TRBJ1-1
TGTGCCACCAGCAGAGATCCAGCAGGGACGAACACTGAAGCTTTCTTT
CATSRDPAGTNTEAFF
>TRBV18|TRBD1|15|-|TRBJ1-5
TGTGCCAGCTCATCCGGACAGGGTATGGATCAGCCCCAGCATTTT
CASSSGQGMDQPQHF
>TRBV25-1|-|14|medium-sized|TRBJ1-1
TGTGCCAGCAGTCCTCCCGGAGGGTCGCCTGAAGCTTTCTTT
CASSPPGGSPEAFF
>TRBV6-2/TRBV6-3|TRBD1|15|-|TRBJ2-7
TGTGCCAGCCGCCGTACCCGACAGGGCACCTACGAGCAGTACTTC
CASRRTRQGTYEQYF
>TRBV3-1/TRBV3-2|-|16|-|TRBJ2-3
TGTGCCAGCAGCCAAGGTATGACTAGACGGGTAGATACGCAGTATTTT
CASSQGMTRRVDTQYF